This T cell receptor (beta chain) emerged from a study of radiation and T cells in renal cell carcinoma. In the study overall: Nephrectomy followed 15 Gy stereotactic body radiation by 4 weeks.

Time point specified: blood 2 weeks post-SBRT. Treatment defined: 15 Gy SBRT to primary tumor, nephrectomy 4 weeks later. This renal cell carcinoma was of the clear cell type. V was cut by 0 bases and J by 4 bases, with 13 bases left in between. Germline-derived CDR1 and CDR2 are SGDLS and YYNGEE. The CDR3 is 16 residues long. The protocol was immunoSEQ multiplex PCR, while the TCRdb copy is restricted to in-frame clones and leaves out a portion. The sample contains tens of thousands of clones, approximately 83% of which appear only once. The TCR was taken from a woman between 45 and 65 years old with renal cell carcinoma. The rearrangement links TRBV9 to TRBJ1-4; D gene unclear. Sequencing was performed on blood, taken from a patient whose treatment included radiotherapy and nephrectomy. The CDR3 DNA reads as TGTGCCAGCAGCGTAGATTTTGGGCAGAGTAATGAAAAACTGTTTTTT. Translated: CASSVDFGQSNEKLFF.